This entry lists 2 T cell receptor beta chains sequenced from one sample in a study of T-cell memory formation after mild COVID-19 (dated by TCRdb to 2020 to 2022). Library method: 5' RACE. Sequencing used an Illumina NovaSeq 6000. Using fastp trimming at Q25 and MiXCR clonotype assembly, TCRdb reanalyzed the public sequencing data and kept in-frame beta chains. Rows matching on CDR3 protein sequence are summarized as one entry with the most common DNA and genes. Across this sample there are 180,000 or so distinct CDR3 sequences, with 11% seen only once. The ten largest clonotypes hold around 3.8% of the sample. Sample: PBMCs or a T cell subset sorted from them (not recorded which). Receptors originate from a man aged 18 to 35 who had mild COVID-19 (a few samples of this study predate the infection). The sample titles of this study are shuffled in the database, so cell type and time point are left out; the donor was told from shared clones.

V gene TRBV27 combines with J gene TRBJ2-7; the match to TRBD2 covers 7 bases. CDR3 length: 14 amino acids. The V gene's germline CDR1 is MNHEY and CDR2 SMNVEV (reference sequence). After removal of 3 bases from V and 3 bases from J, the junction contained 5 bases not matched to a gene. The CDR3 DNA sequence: TGTGCCAGCAGTTTCTTGGGGGGGGACTACGAGCAGTACTTC. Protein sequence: CASSFLGGDYEQYF.

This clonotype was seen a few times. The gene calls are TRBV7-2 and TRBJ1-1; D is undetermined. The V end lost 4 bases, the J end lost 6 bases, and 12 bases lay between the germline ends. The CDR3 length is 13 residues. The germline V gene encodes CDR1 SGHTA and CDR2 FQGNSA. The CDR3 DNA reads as TGTGCCAGCAGCTCTCAGAGGTTAGCTGAAGCTTTCTTT. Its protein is CASSSQRLAEAFF.